This TCR beta chain was retrieved from a study of T cells after yellow fever vaccination. With regard to this clonotype: Its antigen is undetermined.

CDR1 LGHNA and CDR2 YSLEER come from the germline V gene. The CDR3 has 18 residues. V was trimmed by 0 bases and J by 1 base, leaving 18 bases between them. TCRdb redid the calling of the 5' RACE reads with MiXCR, one entry per CDR3 protein. The repertoire holds approximately 550,000 distinct CDR3 sequences, with about a fifth as singletons. Findings and limits, study-wide: Subsequent to the booster, the majority of primary-vaccination clones reappeared (roughly 95% CD4, approximately 90% CD8).

This TCR was sampled from a man aged 25-40 years who received the YFV17D yellow fever vaccine. V is TRBV4-3 and J is TRBJ1-2; D is ambiguous. The source material was PBMCs, sampled 15 days after the yellow fever booster vaccination. In nucleotides, the CDR3 is TGCGCCAGCAGCCAAGATCATGGTGTGGCGCGGATTAACTATGGCTACACCTTC. Its translation: CASSQDHGVARINYGYTF.